This is a list of T cell receptor beta chains from one sample in a study of T cells in Graves' hyperthyroidism and ophthalmopathy. TCRdb re-analysed the multiplex PCR reads in MiXCR, keeping a single row per CDR3 protein. The sample includes just under 750,000 distinct CDR3 sequences, about a third of them seen just once. Source material: blood. The source is a woman aged 40-49 years with Graves' hyperthyroidism. The CDR3 runs from the conserved cysteine through the conserved F or W. Fields, in order: CDR3 protein, CDR3 DNA, clone size, V gene, J gene, D gene. A D gene is named only where the DNA matches it firmly. Not all rows give a size; the values are once, few, many and, for expanded clones, a class.

CASSYGTWGEAFF	TGTGCCAGCAGCTACGGGACATGGGGTGAAGCTTTCTTT	NA	TRBV12-3/TRBV12-4	TRBJ1-1	NA
CSAGPDRGRANYGYTF	TGCAGTGCTGGACCGGACAGGGGGCGAGCTAACTATGGCTACACCTTC	few	TRBV20-1	TRBJ1-2	TRBD1
CASSLDRVRVYEQYF	TGTGCCAGCAGCTTAGACAGGGTCCGAGTCTACGAGCAGTACTTC	NA	TRBV11-2	TRBJ2-7	NA
CAISEAREAPLHF	TGTGCCATCAGTGAGGCCAGGGAGGCACCCCTCCACTTT	NA	TRBV10-3	TRBJ1-6	NA
CAISESNTWNTEAFF	TGTGCCATCAGTGAGTCAAACACCTGGAACACTGAAGCTTTCTTT	few	TRBV10-3	TRBJ1-1	NA
CASSLKTGGSYEQYF	TGTGCCAGCAGCTTAAAGACAGGGGGCTCGTACGAGCAGTACTTC	NA	TRBV7-7	TRBJ2-7	TRBD1
CATSNRDRTDTQYF	TGTGCCACCAGTAACAGGGATCGGACAGATACGCAGTATTTT	few	TRBV24-1	TRBJ2-3	NA
CASRKTGTASQPQHF	TGTGCCAGTAGAAAAACCGGGACAGCAAGTCAGCCCCAGCATTTT	few	TRBV19	TRBJ1-5	TRBD1
CASSEWEADEQYF	TGTGCCAGCAGTGAATGGGAGGCGGACGAGCAGTACTTC	NA	TRBV2	TRBJ2-7	NA
CASSQVLTSGSGDTQYF	TGCGCCAGCAGCCAAGTTTTAACTAGCGGGAGTGGAGATACGCAGTATTTT	few	TRBV4-3	TRBJ2-3	TRBD2
CAISGGDMNTEAFF	TGTGCCATCAGTGGGGGGGACATGAACACTGAAGCTTTCTTT	many	TRBV10-3	TRBJ1-1	NA
CASSQRGSASESYEQYF	TGTGCCAGCAGCCAGCGAGGTAGTGCTAGCGAATCCTACGAGCAGTACTTC	few	TRBV7-9	TRBJ2-7	NA
CASSQISLNTEAFF	TGCGCCAGCAGCCAAATCTCCCTAAACACTGAAGCTTTCTTT	NA	TRBV10-2	TRBJ1-1	NA
CAISESSTGTLNTEAFF	TGTGCCATCAGTGAGTCGTCGACAGGGACCTTGAACACTGAAGCTTTCTTT	NA	TRBV10-3	TRBJ1-1	TRBD1
CSAQTGAEAFF	TGCAGCGCACAGACAGGGGCAGAAGCTTTCTTT	NA	TRBV29-1	TRBJ1-1	TRBD1
CASSMDRGTYEQYF	TGTGCCAGCAGCATGGACAGGGGAACTTACGAGCAGTACTTC	few	TRBV25-1	TRBJ2-7	TRBD1
CASSSSRTSGASYEQYF	TGTGCCAGCAGCTCCAGCCGGACTAGCGGGGCCTCCTACGAGCAGTACTTC	many	TRBV7-9	TRBJ2-7	TRBD2
CTSSLFADSWETQYF	TGTACCAGTAGCTTATTTGCGGATTCCTGGGAGACCCAGTACTTC	once	TRBV7-2	TRBJ2-5	NA
CASSRGTRGLSYEQCF	TGTGCCAGTAGTAGGGGGACGCGGGGCCTTTCCTACGAGCAGTGCTTC	NA	TRBV19	TRBJ2-7	NA
CSAREGTRGTEAFF	TGCAGTGCTAGAGAAGGGACGAGAGGTACTGAAGCTTTCTTT	NA	TRBV20-1	TRBJ1-1	NA